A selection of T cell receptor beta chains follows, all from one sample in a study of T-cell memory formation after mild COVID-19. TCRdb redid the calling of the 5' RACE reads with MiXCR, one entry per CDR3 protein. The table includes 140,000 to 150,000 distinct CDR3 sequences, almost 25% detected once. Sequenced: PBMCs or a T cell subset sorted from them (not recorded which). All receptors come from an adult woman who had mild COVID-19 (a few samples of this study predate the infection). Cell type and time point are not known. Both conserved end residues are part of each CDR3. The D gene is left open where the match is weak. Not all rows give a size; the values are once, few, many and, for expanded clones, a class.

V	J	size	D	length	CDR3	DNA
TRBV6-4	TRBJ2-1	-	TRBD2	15	CASSEELAYFNEQFF	TGTGCCAGCAGTGAAGAACTAGCGTACTTCAATGAGCAGTTCTTC
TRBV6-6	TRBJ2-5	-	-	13	CASSYPYQETQYF	TGTGCCAGCAGTTACCCCTACCAAGAGACCCAGTACTTC
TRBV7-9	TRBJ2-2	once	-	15	CASSSRPGSTGELFF	TGTGCCAGCAGTTCCAGACCAGGGAGCACCGGGGAGCTGTTTTTT
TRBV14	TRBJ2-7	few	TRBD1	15	CASSHGQGASYEQYF	TGTGCCAGCAGCCACGGACAGGGGGCCTCCTACGAGCAGTACTTC
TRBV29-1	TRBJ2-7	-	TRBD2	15	CSGMGGGRAEYEQYF	TGCAGCGGTATGGGTGGCGGGAGGGCCGAATACGAGCAGTACTTC
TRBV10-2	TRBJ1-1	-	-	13	CASSEPSNTEAFF	TGCGCCAGCAGTGAGCCTTCAAACACTGAAGCTTTCTTT
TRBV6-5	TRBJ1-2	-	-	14	CASSQEDRYYGYTF	TGTGCCAGCAGTCAAGAAGACAGATACTATGGCTACACCTTC
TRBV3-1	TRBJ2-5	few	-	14	CASTLQGNQETQYF	TGTGCCAGCACCTTGCAGGGCAACCAAGAGACCCAGTACTTC
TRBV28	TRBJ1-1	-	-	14	CASSLPGGLTEAFF	TGTGCCAGCAGCCTGCCCGGGGGTCTCACTGAAGCTTTCTTT
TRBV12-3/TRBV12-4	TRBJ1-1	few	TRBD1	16	CASRGYRQGVDTEAFF	TGTGCCAGCAGGGGATATAGACAGGGGGTTGACACTGAAGCTTTCTTT
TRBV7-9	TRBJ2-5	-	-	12	CASTLARETQYF	TGTGCCAGCACCTTAGCCCGGGAGACCCAGTACTTC
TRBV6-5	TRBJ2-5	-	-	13	CASSYRVQETQYF	TGTGCCAGCAGTTACAGGGTGCAGGAGACCCAGTACTTC
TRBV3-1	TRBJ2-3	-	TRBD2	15	CASSYEGGGTDTQYF	TGTGCCAGCAGCTACGAGGGCGGGGGGACAGATACGCAGTATTTT
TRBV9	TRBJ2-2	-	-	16	CASSVEGSLGTGELFF	TGTGCCAGCAGCGTAGAAGGTAGCTTGGGGACCGGGGAGCTCTTTTTT
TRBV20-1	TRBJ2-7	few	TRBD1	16	CSADPAGQGLAYEQYF	TGCAGTGCCGACCCCGCGGGACAGGGGTTAGCCTACGAGCAGTACTTC
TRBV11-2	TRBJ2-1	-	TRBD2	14	CASSLDTSGGLEFF	TGTGCCAGCAGCTTAGATACTAGCGGGGGGTTGGAGTTCTTC
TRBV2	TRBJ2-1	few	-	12	CASGGTDNEQFF	TGTGCCAGCGGCGGGACAGACAATGAGCAGTTCTTC
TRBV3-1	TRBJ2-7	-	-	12	CASSQDLGEQYF	TGTGCCAGCAGCCAAGACTTAGGCGAGCAGTACTTC